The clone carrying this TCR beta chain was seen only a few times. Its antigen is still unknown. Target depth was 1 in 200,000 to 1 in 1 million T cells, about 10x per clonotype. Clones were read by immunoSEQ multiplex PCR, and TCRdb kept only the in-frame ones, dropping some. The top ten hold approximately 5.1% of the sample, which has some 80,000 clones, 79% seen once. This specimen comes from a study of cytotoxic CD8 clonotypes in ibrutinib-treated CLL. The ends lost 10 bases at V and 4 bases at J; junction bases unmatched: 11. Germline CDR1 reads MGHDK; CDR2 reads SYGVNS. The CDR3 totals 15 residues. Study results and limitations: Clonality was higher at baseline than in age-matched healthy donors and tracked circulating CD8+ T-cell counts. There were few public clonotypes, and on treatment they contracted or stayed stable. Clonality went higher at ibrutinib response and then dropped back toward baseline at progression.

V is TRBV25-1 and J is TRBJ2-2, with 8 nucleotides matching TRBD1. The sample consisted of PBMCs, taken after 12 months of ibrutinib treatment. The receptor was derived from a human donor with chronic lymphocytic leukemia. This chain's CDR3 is CATDKGQGGTGELFF. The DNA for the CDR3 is TGTGCCACCGACAAAGGACAGGGCGGCACCGGGGAGCTGTTTTTT.